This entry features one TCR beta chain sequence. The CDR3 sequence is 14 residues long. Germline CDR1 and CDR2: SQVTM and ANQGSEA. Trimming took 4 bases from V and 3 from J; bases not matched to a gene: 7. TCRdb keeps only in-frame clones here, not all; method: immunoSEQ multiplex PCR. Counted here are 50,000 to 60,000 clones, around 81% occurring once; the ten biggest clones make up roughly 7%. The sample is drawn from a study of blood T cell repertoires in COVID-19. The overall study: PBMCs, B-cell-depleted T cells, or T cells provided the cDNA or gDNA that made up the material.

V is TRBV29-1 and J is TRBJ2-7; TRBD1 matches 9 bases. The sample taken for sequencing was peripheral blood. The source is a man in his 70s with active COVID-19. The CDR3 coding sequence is TGCAGCGTTGTCAGGGGACAGGGCAACTACGAGCAGTACTTC. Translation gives CSVVRGQGNYEQYF.